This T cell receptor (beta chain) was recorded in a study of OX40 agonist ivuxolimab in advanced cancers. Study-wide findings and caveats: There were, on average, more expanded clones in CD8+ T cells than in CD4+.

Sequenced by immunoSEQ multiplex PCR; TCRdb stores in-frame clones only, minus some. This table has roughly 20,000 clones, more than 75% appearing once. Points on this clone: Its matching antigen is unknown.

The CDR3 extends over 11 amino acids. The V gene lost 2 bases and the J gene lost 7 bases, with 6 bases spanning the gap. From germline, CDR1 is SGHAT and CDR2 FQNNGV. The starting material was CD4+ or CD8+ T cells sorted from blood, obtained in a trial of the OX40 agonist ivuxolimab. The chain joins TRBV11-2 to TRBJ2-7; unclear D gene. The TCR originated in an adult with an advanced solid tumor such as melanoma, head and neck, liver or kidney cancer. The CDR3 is CASSLTWEQYF. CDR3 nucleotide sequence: TGTGCCAGCAGCTTAACCTGGGAGCAGTACTTC. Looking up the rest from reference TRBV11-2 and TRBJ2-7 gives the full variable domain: EAGVAQSPRYKIIEKRQSVAFWCNPISGHATLYWYQQILGQGPKLLIQFQNNGVVDDSQLPKDRFSAERLKGVDSTLKIQPAKLEDSAVYLCASSLTWEQYFGPGTRLTVT.